Listed here is a single TCR beta chain. V was shortened by 4 bases and J by 6 bases, with 12 bases between the two germline ends. The CDR3 contains 12 residues. Germline V gene sequence: CDR1 SQVTM, CDR2 ANQGSEA. This sample is drawn from a study of technical replicates of blood from a handful of donors. This table comes from immunoSEQ multiplex PCR, and its TCRdb copy is limited to in-frame clones, with some not included. The sample consists of under 80,000 clones, about nine tenths of them appearing once. The sequenced sample was PBMCs. This receptor was identified in a human donor in good health. Some clones in this sample may be carry-over from other donors' samples. This chain connects TRBV29-1 to TRBJ1-1; D possibly corresponds to TRBD1 (6 bases). Here the CDR3 reads CSVVGEGAEAFF. CDR3 in DNA: TGCAGCGTTGTGGGGGAGGGGGCTGAAGCTTTCTTT.